The 25 T cell receptor beta chains listed next were all sequenced from one sample in a study of shared T cell receptors in the human thymus. Using immunoSEQ multiplex PCR, the repertoire was profiled, and TCRdb retains in-frame clones only, with some absent. Among roughly 660,000 clones listed, around nine tenths were seen once. The same sample was also studied in work on human thymus T cells.

The material sequenced was thymocytes. The receptors derive from a boy under two years old with a congenital heart defect.

This clone was found a few times. The rearrangement links TRBV5-4 to TRBJ1-1; maybe TRBD1 (5 bases). The germline gives CDR1 SGHNT, CDR2 YYREEE (reference sequence). The CDR3 consists of 19 residues. Trimming took off 4 bases at V and 0 bases at J, with 25 bases between the two ends. For the CDR3, the DNA is TGTGCCAGCAGCCCTAAACACGAATGGGAGGGACTCTTGAACACTGAAGCTTTCTTT. Residues: CASSPKHEWEGLLNTEAFF.

The table lists this clone with a count of one. V usage is TRBV28 and J usage is TRBJ2-1, with 7 bases lining up with TRBD1. The CDR3 totals 13 residues. V shed 8 bases, J shed 7 bases, and the junction held 8 bases outside the gene matches. Per the germline V gene, CDR1 is MDHEN and CDR2 is SYDVKM. The chain's CDR3 is CASGTADLNEQFF. The DNA of the CDR3 is TGTGCCAGCGGGACAGCGGACTTGAATGAGCAGTTCTTC.

This chain links TRBV11-2 with TRBJ2-5; TRBD1 aligns across 7 bases. J lost 1 base, V lost 4 bases, and 3 bases had no gene match. This CDR3 comprises 14 residues. Germline values: CDR1 SGHAT, CDR2 FQNNGV. The CDR3: CASSYYRGQETQYF. The CDR3 coding sequence is TGTGCCAGCAGCTACTACAGGGGCCAAGAGACCCAGTACTTC.

This clone was counted a few times. This rearrangement joins TRBV27 to TRBJ2-3; 8 bases are a match to TRBD2. Germline V lookup: CDR1 MNHEY, CDR2 SMNVEV (reference sequence). V shed 7 bases and J 4 bases; nucleotides not matched to a gene: 13. The CDR3 sequence is 16 residues long. CDR3 sequence reads: CASTSAAGGPADTQYF. CDR3 in DNA: TGTGCCAGCACTTCCGCTGCGGGAGGTCCTGCAGATACGCAGTATTTT.

The chain couples TRBV12-5 to TRBJ2-3; D is undetermined. CDR1 and CDR2 from the germline V gene are LGHNT and FRNRAP. The CDR3 has 17 residues. V was pared by 0 bases and J by 6 bases, with 19 bases between. CDR3 residues: CASGLVSVFASMDTQYF. In nucleotides, the CDR3 is TGTGCTAGTGGTTTGGTATCAGTGTTTGCCTCCATGGATACGCAGTATTTT. Full variable domain (remainder filled in from reference TRBV12-5 and TRBJ2-3): DARVTQTPRHKVTEMGQEVTMRCQPILGHNTVFWYRQTMMQGLELLAYFRNRAPLDDSGMPKDRFSAEMPDATLATLKIQPSEPRDSAVYFCASGLVSVFASMDTQYFGPGTRLTVL.

The genes are TRBV5-6 and TRBJ2-6; D is perhaps TRBD1 (6 bases). This CDR3 region has 16 residues. Per germline, CDR1 SGHDT and CDR2 YYEEEE. V lost 4 bases and J lost 2, with 13 bases in between. The CDR3 DNA is TGTGCCAGCAGCGGCACAGGGAAAGCTGGGGCCAACGTCCTGACTTTC. It translates to CASSGTGKAGANVLTF.

The chain joins TRBV30 to TRBJ1-1; D remains unclear. Trimming took 0 bases from V and 0 from J, leaving 8 bases between them. The V gene's germline CDR1 is GTSNPN and CDR2 SVGIG (reference sequence). This CDR3 has 14 amino acids. As DNA, the CDR3 is TGTGCCTGGAGTGTACTATCAGTGAACACTGAAGCTTTCTTT. Residues: CAWSVLSVNTEAFF.

The rearrangement uses TRBV6-6 and TRBJ2-3; 7 nucleotides match TRBD1. CDR3 length equals 14 residues. The V and J ends lost 6 bases and 1 base, in that order; junction bases with no gene match: 4. Germline loops: CDR1 MNHNY, CDR2 SVGAGI (reference sequence). CDR3: CASSLGQGTDTQYF. The CDR3 coding sequence is TGTGCCAGCAGCTTAGGACAGGGCACAGATACGCAGTATTTT.

The chain links TRBV6-1 to TRBJ2-7; tentatively, D is TRBD1 (6 bases). V was shortened by 10 bases and J by 4 bases, with 14 bases between the two germline ends. Looked up from germline, CDR1 is MNHNS and CDR2 is SASEGT. This CDR3 has 12 amino acids. The CDR3 protein is CATTGRGYEQYF. The CDR3 coding sequence is TGTGCCACTACAGGGCGCGGGTACGAGCAGTACTTC.

The genes are TRBV4-3 and TRBJ2-7; 11 bases fit TRBD2. Germline V gives CDR1 LGHNA, CDR2 YSLEER. The CDR3 length is 15 residues. Losses at the gene ends were 2 bases for V and 3 bases for J; bases not matched to a gene: 3. The CDR3 spells CASSQRLAGLYEQYF. DNA of the CDR3: TGCGCCAGCAGCCAACGACTAGCGGGACTCTACGAGCAGTACTTC.

The chain links TRBV5-1 to TRBJ2-7, with 11 nucleotides matching TRBD2. This CDR3 region has 16 residues. With V trimmed by 7 bases and J by 0 bases, 9 bases remained unmatched. CDR1 is SGHRS and CDR2 is YFSETQ in the germline V gene. Here the CDR3 reads CASGTSGTSGSYEQYF. For the CDR3, the DNA is TGCGCCAGCGGTACTTCCGGGACTAGCGGCTCCTACGAGCAGTACTTC.

The V call is TRBV25-1, the J call TRBJ1-5, with 9 bases lining up with TRBD1. V was clipped by 4 bases and J by 2 bases; unmatched bases: 3. This CDR3 comprises 15 residues. CDR1 is MGHDK and CDR2 is SYGVNS in the germline V gene. The DNA for the CDR3 is TGTGCCAGCAGTGGCCGGGACAGGGGCAATCAGCCCCAGCATTTT. The encoded protein is CASSGRDRGNQPQHF.

The J gene is TRBJ2-1, the V gene TRBV7-2; D possibly corresponds to TRBD2 (5 bases). The CDR3 consists of 15 residues. With 5 bases removed from V and 8 bases from J, the gap between germline ends came to 19 bases. From germline, CDR1 is SGHTA and CDR2 FQGNSA. CDR3 sequence (DNA): TGTGCCAGCAGCCCCGATTTGGAGGAAGTGGATGAGCAGTTCTTC. It codes for CASSPDLEEVDEQFF.

The V gene is TRBV9, the J gene TRBJ1-2; 8 bases are shared with TRBD1. This CDR3 has 14 amino acids. Germline CDR1 SGDLS, CDR2 YYNGEE. Germline trimming cut 4 bases from V and 3 bases from J; bases unmatched to any gene: 5. The CDR3 sequence: CASSPGQGYYGYTF. The DNA of the CDR3 is TGTGCCAGCAGCCCAGGACAGGGATACTATGGCTACACCTTC.

The rearrangement uses TRBV4-1 and TRBJ1-1, with D hard to call. The V and J ends lost 1 base and 10 bases respectively, with 13 bases between them. The CDR3 spans 13 residues. The germline gives CDR1 MGHRA, CDR2 YSYEKL. CDR3 coding DNA: TGCGCCAGCAGCCAAGGACCCGGGTCTGGAGCTTTCTTT. Protein sequence: CASSQGPGSGAFF.

CDR3 coding DNA: TGTGCCAGTAGCCAGGTGAGGGAGCGGCACAATGAGCAGTTCTTC. Amino acid sequence: CASSQVRERHNEQFF. The J gene is TRBJ2-1, the V gene TRBV19, with D perhaps matching TRBD2 (5 bases). V shed 6 bases and J shed 5 bases, with 17 bases lying between them. CDR1 is LNHDA and CDR2 is SQIVND in the germline V gene (reference sequence). The CDR3 is 15 amino acids.

The J gene is TRBJ2-7, the V gene TRBV5-6; D unresolved. The V end was cut by 0 bases, the J end by 1 base, with 11 bases between. This CDR3 has 15 amino acids. Germline V gene lookup returns CDR1 SGHDT and CDR2 YYEEEE. Here the CDR3 DNA reads TGTGCCAGCAGCTTGGTTAAAATCGCGTCCTACGAGCAGTACTTC. Translating it yields CASSLVKIASYEQYF.

V gene TRBV29-1 combines with J gene TRBJ2-1, with TRBD2 identical over 10 bases. Germline V CDR1 and CDR2: SQVTM, ANQGSEA. With V trimmed by 3 bases and J by 4 bases, 3 bases remained unmatched. The CDR3 is made up of 14 amino acids. Written as DNA, the CDR3 is TGCAGCGTTGACGGACTAGCGGAGTACAATGAGCAGTTCTTC. It translates to CSVDGLAEYNEQFF.

The CDR3: CASSRSASYNEQFF. CDR3 DNA sequence: TGTGCCAGCAGTAGGAGCGCCTCCTACAATGAGCAGTTCTTC. The V call is TRBV6-5, the J call TRBJ2-1; no definite D call. CDR1 MNHEY and CDR2 SVGAGI come from the germline V gene. V lost 5 bases, J lost 0 bases, and 8 bases lay in between. The CDR3 extends over 14 amino acids.

The chain couples TRBV29-1 to TRBJ2-1; 10 bases align to TRBD1. This CDR3 is built from 21 residues. Germline V gene lookup returns CDR1 SQVTM and CDR2 ANQGSEA. V shed 5 bases, J shed 0 bases, and the junction held 22 bases outside the gene matches. The CDR3 coding sequence is TGCAGCGTTCTGTGCCCCGGACAGGGGGACCTTTGTTTGGTCTCCTACAATGAGCAGTTCTTC. This encodes CSVLCPGQGDLCLVSYNEQFF.

This chain uses TRBV6-1 with TRBJ2-7; D perhaps matches TRBD1 (7 bases). From germline, CDR1 is MNHNS and CDR2 SASEGT. Trimming stripped 3 bases from V and 3 bases from J, with 12 bases between. This CDR3 has 14 amino acids. The CDR3 here is CASSDAGQSYEQYF. CDR3 nucleotides: TGTGCCAGCAGTGACGCGGGACAGAGCTACGAGCAGTACTTC.

The rearrangement links TRBV28 to TRBJ1-2; 9 bases match TRBD1. There are 15 residues in the CDR3. V shed 6 bases and J 5 bases; nucleotides not matched to a gene: 10. Germline CDR1 reads MDHEN; CDR2 reads SYDVKM. CDR3 nucleotides: TGTGCCAGCAGCCCCACCATCGGGACAGGGTATGGCTACACCTTC. Protein: CASSPTIGTGYGYTF.

The chain combines TRBV4-1 with TRBJ1-1; 7 bases are shared with TRBD1. Trimming cost V 0 bases and J 1 base; bases outside gene matches: 11. The CDR3 spans 18 residues. In germline, CDR1 is MGHRA, CDR2 YSYEKL. CDR3 in amino acids: CASSQDPPNRGGNTEAFF. The CDR3 nucleotides are TGCGCCAGCAGCCAAGATCCCCCAAACAGGGGAGGGAACACTGAAGCTTTCTTT.

V gene TRBV28 combines with J gene TRBJ2-7; 8 nucleotides line up with TRBD2. Germline CDR1 is MDHEN and CDR2 is SYDVKM. This CDR3 has 14 residues. With V trimmed by 6 bases and J by 2 bases, 6 bases remained unmatched. CDR3 amino acids: CASSLGGAPYEQYF. CDR3 coding DNA: TGTGCCAGCAGCCTCGGGGGGGCCCCCTACGAGCAGTACTTC.

The CDR3 is CASSTPVDRGARNTEAFF. CDR3 bases: TGTGCCAGTAGTACGCCCGTGGACAGGGGAGCCCGGAACACTGAAGCTTTCTTT. This chain joins TRBV19 and TRBJ1-1, with 9 bases that match TRBD1. With V trimmed by 4 bases and J by 1 base, 13 bases remained unmatched. This CDR3 has 18 residues. Germline loops: CDR1 LNHDA, CDR2 SQIVND (reference sequence).